This T cell receptor (beta chain) was sequenced during a study of cytomegalovirus exposure and HLA in healthy donors. The CDR3 is made up of 12 amino acids. The germline V gene encodes CDR1 LNHDA and CDR2 SQIVND (reference sequence). V was clipped by 11 bases and J by 7 bases, with 14 bases between them. The PCR was carried out with 60 Vbeta primers and 13 Jbeta primers. The assay was immunoSEQ multiplex PCR, and TCRdb's table has in-frame clones only and misses some. The repertoire includes around 170,000 clones, roughly 87% of them detected once, and about 0.5% sits in the top ten. The chain links TRBV19 to TRBJ1-4, with D uncertain. This TCR was sampled from a woman between 45 and 60 years old in good health and CMV-seronegative. Sequenced: PBMCs. CDR3 amino acids: CAVKDQVEKLFF. The DNA for the CDR3 is TGTGCCGTCAAGGATCAGGTTGAAAAACTGTTTTTT.